This T cell receptor beta chain was retrieved from a study of T-cell memory formation after mild COVID-19 (TCRdb year 2021). For the study in its entirety: TCR sequence clusters from the two donors were found to be largely donor specific. T-cell clones expanding and contracting after mild COVID-19 in two donors were tracked by longitudinal TCRalpha and TCRbeta repertoire sequencing. The cohort was made up of two young adult volunteers, one female and one male, who were previously healthy. Summary of the overall study and its limitations: SARS-CoV-2 specificity of the second-wave clones peaking on day 37 was not confirmed. Contracting CD4+ clones were located mainly in the CM and EM memory subsets, whereas CD8+ clones were found to be enriched in EMRA. Balanced CD4/CD8 phenotypes were observed for clones contracting from day 15 to 85, whereas a bias towards CD4+ was observed for a second wave of clones expanding from day 15 to 37. The study covered only a couple of mild cases, and larger cohorts including severe cases with pre-infection samples were considered necessary. The detection of some responding clones in pre-infection memory suggests that pre-existing cross-reactive memory T cells joined the SARS-CoV-2 response.

Ficoll-Paque density gradient centrifugation was the method used to isolate PBMCs. TCRdb records Illumina NovaSeq 6000 as the sequencer. TCRalpha and TCRbeta cDNA libraries were built by 5'RACE with constant-segment primers, adding sample barcodes and unique molecular identifiers. Trizol reagent was used to extract RNA from every sample. Amplification of the libraries took two PCR steps, and the second step added a second sample barcode plus Illumina TruSeq adapters. Sequencing of libraries was performed on an Illumina NovaSeq with 2 x 150 bp paired-end reads. On the authors' methods: The reads were demultiplexed and collapsed into UMI-guided consensus sequences using migec v1.2.7. With mixcr v2.1.11, UMI consensuses were aligned to TRA and TRB V and J templates and assembled into clonotypes. A clonotype was counted as expanded or contracted only if both edgeR and NoisET called the change significant, with noise models trained on biological replicates. For edgeR calls, the cutoffs were a false discovery rate-adjusted p below 0.01 and a log2 fold-change threshold of 1. As an exploratory analysis of dynamics, max-normalized trajectories of the 1000 most abundant clonotypes were examined by PCA with hierarchical clustering. Separately sequenced CD4+ and CD8+ repertoires were used to assign the CD4 or CD8 phenotype of responding clones. TCRdb's own reprocessing of the public reads used fastp at Q25 and MiXCR and kept productive beta chains. Rows are unified per CDR3 protein, each entry keeping the most common DNA and genes. The V and J calls were determined by TCRdb, not by the authors. This sample comprises 100,000 or so distinct CDR3 sequences, over 8.5% of them detected only once. The ten largest clones take up approximately 40% of the sample.

Taken from cysteine to phenylalanine, the CDR3 has 15 residues. The retained sequence is limited to the CDR3, 45 bases, with the frame set at the first base. The germline V gene encodes CDR1 SSHAT and CDR2 FNYEAQ (reference sequence). This clonotype was counted many times. This receptor's antigen is unknown. Germline is not matched at one junction end, which may reflect a read error. Recombination joined TRBV7-7 with TRBJ2-5; 7 bases in the junction line up with TRBD1. The receptor was isolated from a man between 18 and 29 years old who had mild COVID-19 (a few samples of this study predate the infection). The sample titles of this study are shuffled in the database, so cell type and time point are left out; the donor was told from shared clones. Sequencing input: PBMCs or a T cell subset sorted from them (not recorded which). The sequenced DNA is TGTGCTAGCAGCTTAGCGTGGGGACAGAGCGAGACCCAGTACTTC. Translated, this is CASSLAWGQSETQYF.